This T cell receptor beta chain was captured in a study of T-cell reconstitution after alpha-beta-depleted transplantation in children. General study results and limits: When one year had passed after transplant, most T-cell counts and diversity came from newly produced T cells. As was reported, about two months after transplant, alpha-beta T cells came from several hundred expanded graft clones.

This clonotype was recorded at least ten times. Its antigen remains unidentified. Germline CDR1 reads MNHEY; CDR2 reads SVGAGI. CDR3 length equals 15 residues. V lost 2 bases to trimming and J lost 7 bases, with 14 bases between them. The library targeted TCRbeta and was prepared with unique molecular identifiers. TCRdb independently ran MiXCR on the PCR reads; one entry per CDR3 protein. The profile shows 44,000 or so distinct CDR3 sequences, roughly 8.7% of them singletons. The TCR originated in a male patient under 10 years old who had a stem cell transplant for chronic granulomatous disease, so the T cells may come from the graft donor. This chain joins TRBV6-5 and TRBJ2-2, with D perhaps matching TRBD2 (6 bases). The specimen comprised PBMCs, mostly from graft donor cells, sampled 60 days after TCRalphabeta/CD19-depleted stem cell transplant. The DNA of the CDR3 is TGTGCCAGCAGTTACAGGAAACTAGCCCGCGGGGAGCTGTTTTTT. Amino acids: CASSYRKLARGELFF.